This T cell receptor (beta chain) appears in the sequencing data of a study of T-cell memory formation after mild COVID-19. Trimming removed 3 bases at V and 5 bases at J, with 12 bases between. Germline V gene sequence: CDR1 KGHDR, CDR2 SFDVKD. The CDR3 sequence is 14 residues long. One entry per CDR3 protein, called by TCRdb with MiXCR from the 5' RACE reads. Of about 350,000 distinct CDR3 sequences listed, about 13% were seen once; the top ten hold 20% to 25%. The specimen was PBMCs or a T cell subset sorted from them (not recorded which). The TCR comes from a man aged 18-30 years who had mild COVID-19 (a few samples of this study predate the infection). Cell type and time point are not known. The chain has TRBV24-1 and TRBJ2-5; D is ambiguous. The CDR3 DNA follows: TGTGCCACCAGTGATCATGGTCCGGTGGAGACCCAGTACTTC. Its translation is CATSDHGPVETQYF.